These 27 T cell receptor beta chains came from one sample sequenced in a study of blood T cell repertoires in COVID-19. The data were produced by immunoSEQ multiplex PCR, yet TCRdb's version contains in-frame clones alone and is incomplete. The top ten clones hold about 2.6% of a sample with 160,000 or so clones, around 90% of them seen once. Sequenced: peripheral blood. The origin of the receptors is a man aged 55-75 years with acute or convalescent COVID-19.

This chain uses TRBV7-9 with TRBJ2-1, with 8 bases aligning to TRBD2. The CDR3 length is 14 residues. Looked up from germline, CDR1 is SEHNR and CDR2 is FQNEAQ (reference sequence). V lost 3 bases to trimming and J lost 7 bases; unmatched junction nucleotides: 5. As DNA, the CDR3 is TGTGCCAGCAGCTTTGGTCGGGGGGGGAATGAGCAGTTCTTC. Residues: CASSFGRGGNEQFF.

This clone was detected a few times. J is TRBJ1-6 and V is TRBV19, with 8 bases identical to TRBD1. This CDR3 is 15 amino acids long. Germline V gene sequence: CDR1 LNHDA, CDR2 SQIVND (reference sequence). V was clipped by 7 bases and J by 4 bases; unmatched bases: 6. The DNA for the CDR3 is TGTGCCAGTAAACAGGGACAGGTATATAATTCACCCCTCCACTTT. Translated, it gives CASKQGQVYNSPLHF.

The gene calls are TRBV4-3 and TRBJ1-5; D not certain. V was shortened by 0 bases and J by 4 bases, with 10 bases between the two germline ends. This CDR3 is built from 15 residues. CDR1 LGHNA and CDR2 YSLEER come from the germline V gene. CDR3 in DNA: TGCGCCAGCAGCCAAGATGTGAACACAAATCAGCCCCAGCATTTT. It translates to CASSQDVNTNQPQHF.

The V gene is TRBV4-1, the J gene TRBJ2-1; 10 bases align to TRBD2. With 4 bases clipped from V and 4 bases from J, the junction kept 7 bases outside the gene matches. Germline loops: CDR1 MGHRA, CDR2 YSYEKL. CDR3 size: 16 residues. CDR3 amino acids: CASSLQLAGRYNEQFF. The CDR3 coding sequence is TGCGCCAGCAGCCTCCAACTAGCGGGGCGTTACAATGAGCAGTTCTTC.

This chain uses TRBV21-1 with TRBJ2-4; TRBD2 is taken as the D call from the table, unchecked against the DNA. TRBV21-1 represents a pseudogene. The CDR3 totals 19 residues. This CDR3 is CASSKEKRGSRLAKNIQYF. For the CDR3, the DNA is TGTGCCAGCAGCAAAGAGAAGCGGGGGAGCCGCTTAGCCAAAAACATTCAGTACTTC.

The chain employs TRBV7-9 and TRBJ1-5, with D possibly being TRBD1 (5 bases). The V gene lost 5 bases and the J gene lost 1 base, with 9 bases spanning the gap. The CDR3 is made up of 14 amino acids. CDR1 SEHNR and CDR2 FQNEAQ come from the germline V gene (reference sequence). The CDR3 reads CASSPGPSNQPQHF. DNA for the CDR3: TGTGCCAGCAGCCCAGGGCCGAGCAATCAGCCCCAGCATTTT.

This sequence joins TRBV30 and TRBJ2-3, with TRBD1 identical over 7 bases. The junction had 6 bases not matched to a gene; V was cut back by 4 bases and J by 5 bases. Germline CDR1 reads GTSNPN; CDR2 reads SVGIG (reference sequence). This CDR3 has 13 amino acids. The CDR3 sequence is CAWTGGLGDTQYF. The DNA of the CDR3 is TGTGCCTGGACAGGGGGTTTGGGAGATACGCAGTATTTT.

This chain connects TRBV6-2 or TRBV6-3 to TRBJ2-7, with a tentative D call TRBD1 (5 bases). CDR1 and CDR2 from the germline V gene are MNHEY and SVGEGT. This CDR3 region has 14 residues. The ends were cut back, 0 bases at V and 3 bases at J, with 9 bases in the middle. CDR3 DNA: TGTGCCAGCAGTTACTCGGCAGGGATCTACGAGCAGTACTTC. Encoded protein: CASSYSAGIYEQYF.

This clone was observed once. CDR3 in amino acids: CASRTTGTHTTDTQYF. CDR3 nucleotide sequence: TGTGCCAGTAGAACGACCGGGACACACACCACAGATACGCAGTATTTT. The rearrangement joins TRBV19 to TRBJ2-3, with D tentatively TRBD1 (6 bases). The germline V gene has CDR1 LNHDA and CDR2 SQIVND (reference sequence). CDR3 length: 16 amino acids. V was pared by 6 bases and J by 2 bases, with 18 bases between.

The chain joins TRBV7-9 to TRBJ2-4; a possible D gene is TRBD1 (5 bases). This CDR3 is built from 12 residues. CDR1 and CDR2 from the germline V gene are SEHNR and FQNEAQ (reference sequence). V lost 2 bases to trimming and J lost 6 bases, with 5 bases between them. The CDR3 sequence: CASSLQGNIQYF. In DNA form, the CDR3 reads TGTGCCAGCAGCTTACAGGGAAACATTCAGTACTTC.

The chain joins TRBV19 to TRBJ1-4; a weak D match, TRBD1 (5 bases). This CDR3 has 17 residues. In germline, CDR1 is LNHDA, CDR2 SQIVND (reference sequence). V was shortened by 7 bases and J by 0 bases, with 18 bases between the two germline ends. The CDR3 sequence is CASIRTFASATNEKLFF. CDR3 nucleotide sequence: TGTGCCAGTATCCGGACATTCGCATCTGCAACTAATGAAAAACTGTTTTTT.

This chain uses TRBV18 with TRBJ1-1; tentatively, D is TRBD1 (6 bases). Germline assignment: CDR1 KGHSH and CDR2 LQKENI. Trimming removed 1 base from V and 5 bases from J, with 11 bases in between. CDR3 size: 14 residues. The CDR3 reads CASSPREGGTEAFF. The CDR3 DNA follows: TGTGCCAGCTCACCACGGGAGGGGGGGACTGAAGCTTTCTTT.

The rearrangement uses TRBV6-5 and TRBJ1-6; 9 bases agree with TRBD1. The CDR3 runs to 15 residues. Germline V gene lookup returns CDR1 MNHEY and CDR2 SVGAGI. The J segment lost 10 bases and the V segment lost 0 bases, leaving 4 bases of the junction unmatched. The CDR3 bases are TGTGCCAGCAGTTACTCGGGACAGGGCGGGTCACCCCTCCACTTT. It specifies CASSYSGQGGSPLHF.

In DNA form, the CDR3 reads TGCGCCAGCAGCCAAGATTCGGCAGGGGGATACATTCAGTACTTC. Protein: CASSQDSAGGYIQYF. This chain links TRBV4-1 with TRBJ2-4; 7 bases are a match to TRBD1. The J segment lost 8 bases and the V segment lost 0 bases, leaving 7 bases of the junction unmatched. The CDR3 runs to 15 residues. The germline CDR1 and CDR2 sequences are MGHRA and YSYEKL.

The V and J genes are TRBV5-6 and TRBJ2-3; 7 bases map to TRBD2. Trimming at V came to 4 bases and at J to 9 bases, leaving 5 bases not matched to a gene. The CDR3 loop spans 12 amino acids. Germline lookup yields CDR1 SGHDT and CDR2 YYEEEE. DNA of the CDR3: TGTGCCAGCAGCCACCGAGCGGGGACGCAGTATTTT. Its translation is CASSHRAGTQYF.

The V gene is TRBV7-2, the J gene TRBJ1-5, with D perhaps matching TRBD1 (5 bases). The CDR3 has 15 amino acids. V was cut by 1 base and J by 7 bases, with 14 bases left in between. Germline CDR1 SGHTA, CDR2 FQGNSA. CDR3 nucleotide sequence: TGTGCCAGCAGCTTAGTTTTCAGGTCAGGGCAGCCCCAGCATTTT. This gives the protein CASSLVFRSGQPQHF.

The V call is TRBV24-1, the J call TRBJ2-7, with D possibly TRBD2 on 7 matching bases. Germline-derived CDR1 and CDR2 are KGHDR and SFDVKD. There are 18 residues in the CDR3. Trimming left V 4 bases short and J 0 bases short, with 21 bases between. Here the CDR3 reads CATSDGRGSGGASYEQYF. CDR3 DNA sequence: TGTGCCACCAGTGACGGGCGGGGCAGTGGGGGGGCCTCCTACGAGCAGTACTTC.

The chain links TRBV5-6 to TRBJ2-5, with TRBD1 as a possible D gene (5 bases). Trimming stripped 4 bases from V and 3 bases from J, with 25 bases between. The germline V gene has CDR1 SGHDT and CDR2 YYEEEE. The CDR3 runs to 18 residues. As DNA, the CDR3 is TGTGCCAGCAGCGACCGGCTCCCTGGGGCGGTGGGCAAAGAGACCCAGTACTTC. This encodes CASSDRLPGAVGKETQYF.

Written as DNA, the CDR3 is TGTGCCAGCAGTCTGCCCGGCGCGGGGGAGGCAGATACGCAGTATTTT. Translated: CASSLPGAGEADTQYF. The chain employs TRBV27 and TRBJ2-3; 7 bases align to TRBD2. Germline V gene lookup returns CDR1 MNHEY and CDR2 SMNVEV (reference sequence). CDR3 length equals 16 residues. V dropped 5 bases and J dropped 4; count of bases not matched to a gene: 12.

The chain carries TRBV18 and TRBJ1-1; possibly TRBD1 for D (5 bases). There are 15 residues in the CDR3. Germline V gene lookup returns CDR1 KGHSH and CDR2 LQKENI. V was trimmed by 3 bases and J by 5 bases, leaving 16 bases between them. The CDR3 coding sequence is TGTGCCAGCTCACCCGAAGTCGGGGGTGGGACTGAAGCTTTCTTT. It translates to CASSPEVGGGTEAFF.

This chain's CDR3 is CASSARDPAKNIQYF. CDR3 nucleotide sequence: TGTGCCAGTAGTGCCCGGGATCCAGCCAAAAACATTCAGTACTTC. The chain couples TRBV19 to TRBJ2-4, with D tentatively TRBD2 (5 bases). The CDR3 has 15 amino acids. Trimming took 5 bases from V and 0 from J, leaving 11 bases between them. CDR1 LNHDA and CDR2 SQIVND come from the germline V gene (reference sequence).

The chain joins TRBV2 to TRBJ2-6; perhaps TRBD1 as D (6 bases). The CDR3 is 15 residues long. Trimming cost V 4 bases and J 1 base, with 8 bases left between them. Per the germline V gene, CDR1 is SNHLY and CDR2 is FYNNEI. The CDR3 sequence is CASSVQGSGANVLTF. The CDR3 region has the DNA TGTGCCAGCAGTGTACAGGGTTCTGGGGCCAACGTCCTGACTTTC.

The genes are TRBV20-1 and TRBJ2-1, with 10 bases matching TRBD1. Trimming took 3 bases from V and 5 from J; bases not matched to a gene: 10. CDR1 DFQATT and CDR2 SNEGSKA come from the germline V gene (reference sequence). The CDR3 consists of 16 residues. The CDR3 bases are TGCAGTGCTAGTGACAGGGGGCGTTCTTCGGACAATGAGCAGTTCTTC. Encoded protein: CSASDRGRSSDNEQFF.

The genes are TRBV18 and TRBJ1-1; TRBD1 matches at 8 bases. Trimming took 3 bases from V and 0 from J; bases not matched to a gene: 9. The germline CDR1 and CDR2 sequences are KGHSH and LQKENI. The CDR3 is 17 residues long. CDR3: CASSPRTGRGMNTEAFF. In DNA form, the CDR3 reads TGTGCCAGCTCACCCCGGACAGGGAGGGGCATGAACACTGAAGCTTTCTTT. The full variable domain, its missing parts supplied by reference TRBV18 and TRBJ1-1, is NAGVMQNPRHLVRRRGQEARLRCSPMKGHSHVYWYRQLPEEGLKFMVYLQKENIIDESGMPKERFSAEFPKEGPSILRIQQVVRGDSAAYFCASSPRTGRGMNTEAFFGQGTRLTVV.

The genes are TRBV3-1 (or the pseudogene TRBV3-2) and TRBJ2-2, with D possibly matching TRBD1 (6 bases). CDR1 is LGHDT, CDR2 YNNKEL, per germline (reference sequence). The ends were cut back, 6 bases at V and 2 bases at J, with 13 bases in the middle. The CDR3 extends over 15 amino acids. In DNA, the CDR3 is TGTGCCAGCAGTCTTAAGACAGGTAACACCGGGGAGCTGTTTTTT. This sequence encodes CASSLKTGNTGELFF.

The genes are TRBV7-2 and TRBJ2-1; 7 bases match TRBD1. V lost 1 base to trimming and J lost 6 bases; unmatched junction nucleotides: 3. This CDR3 comprises 14 residues. CDR1 SGHTA and CDR2 FQGNSA come from the germline V gene. CDR3 residues: CASSLGDRPNEQFF. For the CDR3, the DNA is TGTGCCAGCAGCTTAGGGGACAGACCCAATGAGCAGTTCTTC.

V is TRBV19 and J is TRBJ2-7; a weak D match, TRBD1 (5 bases). V lost 5 bases and J lost 1, with 9 bases in between. Germline CDR1 is LNHDA and CDR2 is SQIVND (reference sequence). The CDR3 sequence is 13 residues long. The chain's CDR3 is CASSPGISYEQYF. In nucleotides, the CDR3 is TGTGCCAGTAGTCCAGGGATATCCTACGAGCAGTACTTC.